Listed below are T cell receptor beta chains from one sample, sequenced in a study of blood T cell repertoires in COVID-19. Produced via immunoSEQ multiplex PCR; TCRdb's table is partial and in-frame only. Of more than 110,000 clones in the sample, about 80% were seen once. Sequencing used PBMCs or T cells enriched from blood (not recorded which). The receptors were sampled from a woman between 50 and 59 years old who had recovered from COVID-19. CDR3s leave out the opening cysteine and the closing phenylalanine or tryptophan. A D gene is named only where the DNA matches it firmly. Part of the rows lack a size; the others show once, few, many or a class for expanded clones.

d_call j_call clone_size v_call cdr3_aa
. TRBJ2-2 . TRBV19 ASSIQVSATGELF
. TRBJ1-6 . TRBV11-2 ASSSTGRHSPLH
. TRBJ1-1 . TRBV27 ASSLQGLNTEAF
TRBD1 TRBJ1-2 . TRBV30 AWSWTGGDNYGYT
. TRBJ2-5 . TRBV11-2 ASSYSGASETQY
. TRBJ1-2 . TRBV18 ASSLFAGSRQIGYT
. TRBJ1-1 . TRBV28 ASILLGGTTEAF
. TRBJ1-2 once TRBV7-8 ASSLSQANYGYT
TRBD1 TRBJ1-3 few TRBV4-2 ASSHRDRGSGNTIY
TRBD2 TRBJ2-1 once TRBV3-1/TRBV3-2 ASSRDPGGSSYNEQF
TRBD2 TRBJ2-5 . TRBV7-2 ASSSGLVKQETQY
. TRBJ2-1 . TRBV23-1 ASSQLPDPRGF
TRBD1 TRBJ1-5 . TRBV3-1/TRBV3-2 ASSPGTGGNQPQH
. TRBJ2-3 . TRBV7-2 ASILTNAAPPTDTQY
TRBD1 TRBJ2-5 many TRBV30 AWSVGTGVGETQY
TRBD1 TRBJ2-6 . TRBV9 ASFGTGYSGANVLT
. TRBJ2-7 . TRBV4-1 ASSQTEVQYYEQY
. TRBJ2-7 . TRBV7-8 ASSLDRTAYEQY
. TRBJ2-7 . TRBV9 ASSVDSGRYEQY
TRBD2 TRBJ2-3 . TRBV9 ASSPPSGRASDTQY
. TRBJ1-4 . TRBV2 ASSFKGDLAATNEKLF
TRBD1 TRBJ2-7 . TRBV11-2 ASSFGQGATYEQY
. TRBJ1-2 . TRBV5-1 ASSLGTAGYGYT
TRBD2 TRBJ2-7 . TRBV5-1 ASSSSSLAGVGEQY
. TRBJ2-2 once TRBV9 ASSDRTETGELF
TRBD1 TRBJ1-1 . TRBV9 ASSPRTGANTEAF
. TRBJ2-3 once TRBV19 ASRSPHGGTDTQY
. TRBJ2-2 . TRBV24-1 ATSDPGSYAGELF